Presented here are 21 T cell receptor beta chains from one specimen sequenced in a study of T cell repertoires in cytomegalovirus infection. TCRdb itself ran the reads through MiXCR, one entry per CDR3 protein. The sample records around 740,000 distinct CDR3 sequences, roughly a third being singletons. Material for sequencing was PBMCs. Every receptor here comes from a human donor in good health (CMV status not recorded). Some clones in this sample may be carry-over from other donors' samples.

Concerning this clonotype: Germline is not matched at one junction end, which may reflect a read error. This rearrangement joins TRBV11-2 to TRBJ2-7, with D unresolved. Germline CDR1 reads SGHAT; CDR2 reads FQNNGV. CDR3 size: 11 residues. Here the CDR3 reads CASSTVLEHYF. In DNA form, the CDR3 reads TGTGCCAGCAGCACTGTACTCGAGCATTACTTC. The entire variable domain, with the rest obtained from reference TRBV11-2 and TRBJ2-7, is as follows: EAGVAQSPRYKIIEKRQSVAFWCNPISGHATLYWYQQILGQGPKLLIQFQNNGVVDDSQLPKDRFSAERLKGVDSTLKIQPAKLEDSAVYLCASSTVLEHYFGPGTRLTVT.

This clonotype showed up just a few times. The chain employs TRBV12-3 or TRBV12-4 and TRBJ2-7, with D possibly TRBD2 on 7 matching bases. CDR3 size: 14 residues. V gave up 6 bases and J gave up 1 base, with 13 bases separating them. CDR3 in amino acids: CASRGASGSYEQYF. The DNA for the CDR3 is TGTGCCAGCAGGGGGGCTAGCGGTTCCTACGAGCAGTACTTC.

The chain recombines TRBV2 with TRBJ2-5; D not resolved. Per the germline V gene, CDR1 is SNHLY and CDR2 is FYNNEI. The CDR3 runs to 12 residues. The V end lost 8 bases, the J end lost 0 bases, and 7 bases lay between the germline ends. CDR3: CASWLYQETQYF. The CDR3 region has the DNA TGTGCCAGCTGGTTGTACCAAGAGACCCAGTACTTC.

This clonotype has more than one count but fewer than ten. The chain employs TRBV10-3 and TRBJ1-6; tentatively, D is TRBD1 (6 bases). V gave up 6 bases and J gave up 5 bases, with 14 bases separating them. This CDR3 has 15 residues. The germline gives CDR1 ENHRY, CDR2 SYGVKD. Here the CDR3 reads CAIRTTGDNNSPLHF. The CDR3 coding sequence is TGTGCCATCAGAACCACCGGGGACAATAATTCACCCCTCCACTTT.

This clonotype occurred many times. The chain combines TRBV28 with TRBJ1-3; no clear D. Per the germline V gene, CDR1 is MDHEN and CDR2 is SYDVKM. The CDR3 is 13 amino acids. The V and J ends lost 1 base and 1 base respectively, with 2 bases between them. CDR3 amino acids: CASSLFSGNTIYF. Written as DNA, the CDR3 is TGTGCCAGCAGTTTATTTTCTGGAAACACCATATATTTT.

The chain couples TRBV10-2 to TRBJ1-1; 10 positions match TRBD1. The CDR3 runs 14 residues. The J segment lost 5 bases and the V segment lost 4 bases, leaving 4 bases of the junction unmatched. Germline V gives CDR1 WSHSY, CDR2 SAAADI. In DNA, the CDR3 is TGCGCCAGCAGTGGCGGGACAGGGGAGACTGAAGCTTTCTTT. This translates into CASSGGTGETEAFF.

This clonotype was found a few times. The CDR3 is CASRTSPGAGKDTQYF. The CDR3 nucleotides are TGTGCCAGCAGGACCTCTCCGGGGGCGGGTAAAGATACGCAGTATTTT. The V and J genes are TRBV12-3 or TRBV12-4 and TRBJ2-3; D might be TRBD1 or TRBD2, each matching 6 bases. The V end was cut by 6 bases, the J end by 5 bases, with 21 bases between. The CDR3 totals 16 residues.

The chain combines TRBV6-1 with TRBJ1-1; D remains unclear. Germline CDR1 reads MNHNS; CDR2 reads SASEGT. The CDR3 totals 17 residues. Trimming shortened V by 0 bases and J by 0 bases, and 14 bases separated the two germline ends. Here the CDR3 DNA reads TGTGCCAGCAGTGAAGCGCAGAGGCAGACCATGAACACTGAAGCTTTCTTT. This translates into CASSEAQRQTMNTEAFF.

The rearrangement joins TRBV27 to TRBJ1-1; weak D call: TRBD1 (5 bases). The CDR3 extends over 14 amino acids. Germline lookup yields CDR1 MNHEY and CDR2 SMNVEV (reference sequence). V was pared by 5 bases and J by 0 bases, with 10 bases between. CDR3 nucleotides: TGTGCCAGCAGTCCCAACAGGTTGAACACTGAAGCTTTCTTT. Translated, it gives CASSPNRLNTEAFF.

This clonotype was observed a few times. The chain recombines TRBV7-2 with TRBJ2-7; tentative D call: TRBD2 (5 bases). From germline, CDR1 is SGHTA and CDR2 FQGNSA. This CDR3 spans 15 amino acids. V was pared by 10 bases and J by 2 bases, with 21 bases between. The CDR3 sequence is CATQRREGLTYEQYF. CDR3 nucleotide sequence: TGTGCCACTCAGCGGCGAGAAGGCCTAACCTACGAGCAGTACTTC.

This clonotype was detected only a few times. The chain uses TRBV28 and TRBJ2-7; D is possibly TRBD1 (6 bases). The CDR3 spans 14 residues. CDR1 and CDR2 from the germline V gene are MDHEN and SYDVKM. V was shortened by 3 bases and J by 3 bases, with 12 bases between the two germline ends. The CDR3 coding sequence is TGTGCCAGCAGTTTCGGAGGACAGCGCTACGAGCAGTACTTC. Translating it yields CASSFGGQRYEQYF.

This clonotype has a handful of counts. The chain combines TRBV20-1 with TRBJ2-7, with 9 bases that match TRBD1. J gave up 2 bases and V 4 bases, and 6 bases lay outside the gene matches. The CDR3 length is 14 residues. Germline V gives CDR1 DFQATT, CDR2 SNEGSKA (reference sequence). Written as DNA, the CDR3 is TGCAGTGCTACGCACCGACAGGGGGCCTACGAGCAGTACTTC. Its protein product is CSATHRQGAYEQYF.

The J gene is TRBJ2-3, the V gene TRBV20-1; 7 nucleotides agree with TRBD2. With 7 bases clipped from V and 0 bases from J, the junction kept 10 bases outside the gene matches. Germline V gene sequence: CDR1 DFQATT, CDR2 SNEGSKA (reference sequence). CDR3 length: 15 residues. DNA for the CDR3: TGCAGTGGGCGGCGGGAGAAGGGTAGCACAGATACGCAGTATTTT. It yields the protein CSGRREKGSTDTQYF.

This chain links TRBV19 with TRBJ2-3, with 9 bases matching TRBD2. V lost 5 bases and J lost 2; bases outside the gene matches: 5. The CDR3 runs 15 residues. Germline V gene data show CDR1 as LNHDA and CDR2 as SQIVND (reference sequence). The CDR3: CASSGIAGVTDTQYF. CDR3 coding DNA: TGTGCCAGTAGTGGGATAGCGGGGGTCACAGATACGCAGTATTTT.

This clonotype was seen more than once but under ten times. The chain couples TRBV7-6 to TRBJ2-1, with 13 bases matching TRBD2. The V gene end was trimmed by 3 bases and the J gene end by 7 bases; junction bases not matched to a gene: 12. The CDR3 extends over 18 amino acids. CDR1 is SGHVS, CDR2 FNYEAQ, per germline. CDR3 sequence (DNA): TGTGCCAGCAGCTTTACTAGCGGGGGGGCCAAAGGAGGAAATGAGCAGTTCTTC. Protein: CASSFTSGGAKGGNEQFF.

The chain carries TRBV6-9 and TRBJ1-2; no definite D call. The CDR3 is 12 amino acids. V was shortened by 4 bases and J by 10 bases, with 13 bases between the two germline ends. Germline CDR1 reads MNHGY; CDR2 reads SVAAGI. The CDR3 sequence is CASSSGSTVYTF. The CDR3 region has the DNA TGTGCCAGCAGTTCGGGGTCTACCGTCTACACCTTC.

This clonotype turned up a few times. V and J are TRBV28 and TRBJ1-6; perhaps TRBD1 as D (5 bases). This CDR3 contains 19 residues. Germline V lookup: CDR1 MDHEN, CDR2 SYDVKM. V was cut by 3 bases and J by 0 bases, with 18 bases left in between. CDR3 nucleotide sequence: TGTGCCAGCAGTTTCCCTCTTATGACAGAAAGCTCCTATAATTCACCCCTCCACTTT. Its protein is CASSFPLMTESSYNSPLHF.

As concerns this clonotype: One base away lies a much larger clone, so this may be a sequencing read error. Without the conserved terminal phenylalanine or tryptophan, this CDR3 likely stems from a read error. The rearrangement joins TRBV16 to TRBJ2-3; D is ambiguous. In germline, CDR1 is KGHSY, CDR2 FQNENV. CDR3 size: 14 residues. V lost 5 bases and J lost 2, with 11 bases in between. The CDR3 DNA is TGTGCCAGCAGCTCTTGGACCTACACAGATACGCAGTATTTG. Translation gives CASSSWTYTDTQYL.

This clonotype was recorded many times. The V call is TRBV28, the J call TRBJ1-1; 7 nucleotides align to TRBD1. The CDR3 loop spans 14 amino acids. V was pared by 7 bases and J by 4 bases, with 9 bases of the junction left unmatched. Germline-derived CDR1 and CDR2 are MDHEN and SYDVKM. The CDR3 protein is CASNPTGRITEAFF. CDR3 coding DNA: TGTGCCAGCAACCCGACAGGGAGGATCACTGAAGCTTTCTTT.

The rearrangement links TRBV27 to TRBJ1-4, with D maybe TRBD1 (5 bases). The V end was cut by 2 bases, the J end by 7 bases, with 23 bases between. This CDR3 is built from 18 residues. The V gene's germline CDR1 is MNHEY and CDR2 SMNVEV (reference sequence). CDR3 region: CASSLRGHGERNLEKLFF. CDR3 nucleotides: TGTGCCAGCAGTTTAAGGGGTCACGGGGAGAGAAATCTTGAAAAACTGTTTTTT.

V usage is TRBV28 and J usage is TRBJ1-2; weak D call: TRBD1 (6 bases). Germline values: CDR1 MDHEN, CDR2 SYDVKM. The CDR3 spans 13 residues. With 3 bases removed from V and 8 bases from J, the gap between germline ends came to 13 bases. CDR3 sequence: CASSFSGARGYTF. The CDR3 nucleotides are TGTGCCAGCAGTTTTTCGGGGGCGCGGGGCTACACCTTC.